The present T cell receptor (beta chain) was sequenced within a study of early T cells in non-severe SARS-CoV-2 infection. On the study more broadly: Alpha and beta chains were unpaired, from unsorted whole-blood bulk RNA. Findings and limits, study-wide: VDJdb matching, biased toward anti-spike CD8 responses, missed private and CD4 specificities.

TCRdb used MiXCR to reprocess the 5' RACE reads, holding one entry per CDR3 protein. The repertoire has tens of thousands of distinct CDR3 sequences, approximately 12% of them found once; the top ten carry 15% to 19%. Per germline, CDR1 SQVTM and CDR2 ANQGSEA. The CDR3 totals 13 residues. This clonotype was found a few times. Its specificity is unknown. The TCR sequence derives from an adult who was a healthcare worker with PCR-confirmed SARS-CoV-2 infection or an uninfected control (not recorded which). The donor label of this sample is uncertain. J is TRBJ2-7 and V is TRBV29-1; perhaps TRBD1 as D (6 bases). This specimen was whole blood, taken at baseline. CDR3 bases: TGCAGTGTTACCGGGACAAGTAACTACGAGCAGTACTTC. Translation: CSVTGTSNYEQYF.